One TCR beta chain is described in this entry. The antigen this receptor binds is unknown. Base qualities were left out, and no much larger clone turns up one base away. In total, approximately 690 healthy bone marrow donors made up the cohort. All cohort members were sampled while nominally healthy, although unrecorded immune exposures were likely present. The donor tested CMV seronegative, placing the donor among the 350 to 400 seronegative members of the cohort. Every donor gave a peripheral blood sample, and the peripheral blood mononuclear cells from that sample were used for TCR beta sequencing. The Qiagen DNeasy Blood Extraction Kit was used to extract genomic DNA from the blood cell samples. The sample originates from a study of cytomegalovirus exposure and HLA in healthy donors listed by TCRdb under 2017. With respect to the entire study: An earlier analysis of several hundred of the donors reported 276 Gb of sequence data and 117 million unique TCR beta sequences obtained from about 200 million T cells. Roughly 320 gigabases of sequencing data and approximately 92 million unique TCR sequences made up an early release that covered fewer than 650 HLA-typed donors. Of the roughly 390 genotyped donors, about 80% fell in the genetic ancestry cluster associated with self-reported Caucasian donors. The study was designed to test whether signatures of past pathogen exposure could be identified by cataloging public T cell receptors. Using immunosequencing, the study profiled T cell repertoires from 666 subjects and related those repertoires to cytomegalovirus serostatus. In addition to the first cohort of approximately 650 subjects, a separate validation cohort of under 150 different subjects was used. To predict cytomegalovirus infection status, the study combined high-throughput TCR immunosequencing, statistical association of individual TCRs with disease status, and machine learning. In a later analysis, previously published TCR beta repertoires from several hundred donors were re-analyzed and high-resolution HLA genotyping was added so that TCR occurrence patterns could be studied. Rather than using new phenotypic data, the later analysis identified candidate immune exposures from TCR beta sequences and from how often those sequences occurred across donors. To decide whether each TCR beta V gene segment behaved as functional or pseudogenic, an earlier analysis of some 600 of the donors relied on high-throughput TCR beta sequencing. Donor age, sex, ethnicity and CMV serostatus were collected together with the repertoire data. In a later genetic analysis, genome-wide SNP genotypes for about 60% of the 666 donors were used, and that subset was treated as a discovery cohort. Every discovery cohort repertoire had been produced on one sequencing platform. Both class I and class II loci were covered by HLA typing, at four-digit resolution. The number of donors typed differed by locus, with about 629-640 for A, B, C, DRB1 and DQB1, more than 500 for DQA1, some 570 for DPA1, and around 460 for DPB1. Four to six DR-DQ haplotypes were handled as single units for association and clustering because linkage in the cohort was strong. Among about 360 genotyped donors of the cohort, an average of 235,054 unique TCR beta nucleotide sequences were sequenced per donor, around 20% of them non-productive. The investigation overall reported the following: Most TCR sequences were seen in very few donors, while some public TCRs were found in many individuals. Linkage disequilibrium might explain the correlated functional status among segregating V segments, but an unknown experimental factor could not be excluded. A total of roughly 160 TCR beta chains were listed by the study as associated with cytomegalovirus. The presence/absence analyses assumed that sequencing depth was roughly uniform across donors, and that assumption may not be true. The only immune exposure information available for the cohort was CMV serostatus. A later analysis found that most CMV-associated TCR beta chains appeared HLA-restricted, with HLA associations seemingly driven largely by CMV exposure. Because some donors lacked HLA typing at each locus, the association tests relied only on the typed subset. A few of the identified cytomegalovirus-associated TCR beta chains were confirmed in vitro to be specific for cytomegalovirus antigens. A further reported finding was that TCR beta sequences accurately predicted the HLA-A and HLA-B alleles for most subjects in the first cohort. This cohort had only TCR beta chains sequenced, and the lack of alpha or paired-chain data limited which features could be detected. A cluster of highly shared sequence variants was judged likely to represent a technical artifact of the sequencing pipeline. A later analysis associated 15,000 to 20,000 TCR beta sequences with specific HLA alleles at a false discovery rate of 0.05. The authors suggested that the approach could potentially be extended to other disease states and immunological phenotypes. Some IMGT-functional V segments, including TRBV6-2 and TRBV6-3, could not be told apart with the 87-base-pair reads, so those segments were excluded. In a later analysis, several top co-occurrence clusters were reported to appear linked to parvovirus B19, influenza, CMV and Epstein-Barr virus. When HLA alleles, especially DR and DQ, strongly co-occurred, TCR associations were difficult to assign to individual alleles. In an earlier analysis of under 600 of the donors, most TCR beta V segments were observed in productive rearrangements about 90% or about 30% of the time, broadly matching IMGT annotations. A later analysis found that TCR association rates varied across HLA loci, with DRB1 alleles showing the most associated TCRs and HLA-C alleles the fewest. In a later analysis, HLA-associated TCR beta chains were found to be more clonally expanded and to have lower generation probabilities than equally common non-associated chains. The earlier analysis of approximately 560 of the donors excluded roughly 17 rarely observed V segments, including chromosome 9 orphons, because counts were too low. In a later genetic analysis, a missense DCLRE1C variant was associated with V-gene and J-gene trimming of TCR beta chains, and the association was replicated in an independent cohort. In both the original and validation cohorts, the classifier was reported to diagnose cytomegalovirus status with high specificity and sensitivity. A later genetic analysis reported fewer N-insertions in productive TCRs among donors in an Asian-associated ancestry cluster than the roughly 620-donor mean.

Spanning cysteine to phenylalanine, the CDR3 consists of 14 amino acids. The DNA shown is the 42-base CDR3, in frame from base 1. As encoded in the germline V gene (reference sequence), CDR1 is GTSNPN while CDR2 is SVGIG. For this chain, trimming is 4 bases at the V end and 6 bases at the J end, and the number of junction bases without a gene match is 10. Library creation used the immunoSEQ multiplex PCR assay. For the multiplex PCR, a mixture combining 60 forward primers for TCR Vbeta segments and 13 reverse primers for TCR Jbeta segments was used. Amplification of the CDR3 region of rearranged TCR beta genes was performed with a multiplex PCR assay on genomic DNA. The amplified TCR beta libraries were sequenced on the Illumina HiSeq System as 87-base-pair reads. The paper's processing steps were these. Across the 600 to 700 repertoires, a later analysis counted about 81 million unique TCR beta chains, roughly 11 million of which were shared by at least two donors. Raw reads were error-corrected and collapsed into unique sequences by a nearest-neighbor algorithm in which closely related sequences were merged to remove PCR and sequencing errors. V, D and J gene segments were assigned by aligning CDR3 sequences to IMGT reference sequences. For a sequence to be retained, a match of at least six nucleotides was required to both a V gene segment and a J gene segment. A rearrangement counted as productive if the CDR3 had no stop codons and remained in frame with V and J, and every other rearrangement counted as non-productive. CDR3 was defined by IMGT convention, running from the second conserved V-encoded cysteine to the conserved J-encoded phenylalanine. Sequences without an unambiguous match to a single V gene segment were excluded from the earlier analysis of approximately 600 of the donors. An earlier analysis of 500 to 700 of the donors classified V segments as functional when productive rearrangements were above 56.7% and as segregating when the standard deviation between donors was above 5%. To diagnose cytomegalovirus status from the catalog of TCR beta chain sequences, a statistical classification framework was built. V and J gene assignment, in a later analysis, came from comparing TCR nucleotide sequences with IMGT/GENE-DB human TR gene sequences. Using the TCRdist pipeline, a later analysis assigned CDR3 sequences along with most-parsimonious VDJ recombination scenarios. In a later analysis, each TCR beta chain was defined by its CDR3 amino acid sequence together with its V-gene family, and reads lacking a unique V-gene family were excluded. To address suspected cross-contamination and a sequencing artifact, a later analysis removed around 600 highly shared, low-generation-probability nucleotide sequences. For each public chain, a later analysis derived a clonal expansion index from normalized ranks of inferred template counts within each repertoire. In a later analysis, generation probabilities were computed with a VDJ recombination model fitted to out-of-frame rearrangements, and the resulting probabilities were checked against IGoR. In a later analysis, TCR-TCR, TCR-HLA and TCR-CMV co-occurrence was scored with hypergeometric tests, and a repertoire-size bias correction was applied to TCR pairs. To estimate false discovery rates, a later analysis permuted the HLA or CMV assignments 20 times. In a later analysis, co-occurring TCRs were grouped with DBSCAN, and TCRdist sequence similarity was added when clustering was performed within HLA-allele-positive subsets. Repertoires with fewer than 30,000 or more than 120,000 public chains were left out of co-occurrence clustering, as were five repertoires with anomalous nucleotide sharing. This is the immuneACCESS table as TCRdb keeps it, with only in-frame sequences that have V and J called. A part of the clones is gone; compared with another copy, unresolved V genes explain less than half, and the rest is unexplained. D and trimming come from the DNA, and the V and J calls and clone size come from that table. The sample contains more than 110,000 clones, around 86% of them found a single time. 1.2% of the sample is in the top ten clones.

The V and J genes are TRBV30 and TRBJ1-1; TRBD1 matches 8 bases in the middle. This clonotype was sampled from a female donor in good health and CMV-seronegative. The sequenced material came from PBMCs. The DNA sequence is given as TGTGCCTGGATTCGGACAGGGTGGAATGCTGAAGCTTTCTTT. Translated, it gives CAWIRTGWNAEAFF.